Included here is one T cell receptor (beta chain) sequence, with context. This clone's antigen is unknown. No base quality information exists; no much larger clone differs at one position. The record originates from a study of cytomegalovirus exposure and HLA in healthy donors (dated by TCRdb to 2017 to 2019). Notes on the research overall: An earlier analysis of some 620 of the donors reported 276 Gb of sequence data and around 100 million unique TCR beta sequences obtained from about 180 million T cells. An early release covering about 600 HLA-typed donors comprised about 290 gigabases of sequencing data and tens of millions of unique TCR sequences. Of the 398 genotyped donors, approximately 82% fell in the genetic ancestry cluster associated with self-reported Caucasian donors. The study aimed to test whether cataloging public T cell receptors could reveal signatures of past pathogen exposure. The study used immunosequencing to profile the T cell repertoires of approximately 650 subjects and linked those repertoires to cytomegalovirus serostatus. A separate validation cohort of 100 to 150 different subjects was used in addition to the 666-subject first cohort. High-throughput TCR immunosequencing, statistical association of individual TCRs with disease status, and machine learning were combined to predict cytomegalovirus infection status. A later analysis re-examined previously published TCR beta repertoires from roughly 720 donors and added high-resolution HLA genotyping to investigate patterns of TCR occurrence. The later analysis used no new phenotypic data to find candidate immune exposures, relying instead on TCR beta sequences and their occurrence across donors. An earlier analysis of 500 to 750 of the donors applied high-throughput TCR beta sequencing to assess whether each TCR beta V gene segment acted as functional or pseudogenic. Donor age, sex, ethnicity and CMV serostatus were compiled together with the repertoire data. In a later genetic analysis, genome-wide SNP genotypes for 398 of the 666 donors were used, and that subset was treated as a discovery cohort. All discovery cohort repertoires had been generated using a single sequencing platform. HLA typing covered class I and class II loci at four-digit resolution. The number of donors typed differed by locus, with roughly 620-630 for A, B, C, DRB1 and DQB1, around 520 for DQA1, approximately 580 for DPA1, and 472 for DPB1. Roughly five DR-DQ haplotypes were treated as single units for association and clustering because of strong linkage in the cohort. Among roughly 400 genotyped donors of the cohort, an average of about 240,000 unique TCR beta nucleotide sequences were sequenced per donor, roughly 18% of them non-productive. Points the paper makes about the study in general: An association between a missense DCLRE1C variant and V-gene and J-gene trimming of TCR beta chains was found in a later genetic analysis and replicated in an independent cohort. The study gave a list of under 200 TCR beta chains associated with cytomegalovirus. A further reported finding was that TCR beta sequences accurately predicted the HLA-A and HLA-B alleles for most subjects in the first cohort. HLA typing was unavailable for some donors at each locus, so association tests used only the typed subset. According to a later analysis, parvovirus B19, influenza, CMV and Epstein-Barr virus appeared linked to several top co-occurrence clusters. The authors suggested that the approach could potentially be generalized to other disease states and immunological phenotypes. Broadly in line with IMGT annotations, most TCR beta V segments showed up in productive rearrangements about 87% or about 30% of the time in an earlier analysis of a few hundred of the donors. In a later analysis, some 18,000 TCR beta sequences were associated with specific HLA alleles at a false discovery rate of 0.05. According to a later analysis, most CMV-associated TCR beta chains appeared to be HLA-restricted, and the HLA associations seemed to be driven largely by CMV exposure. According to a later analysis, TCR association rates differed among HLA loci, with DRB1 alleles showing the most associated TCRs and HLA-C alleles showing the fewest. In this cohort, only TCR beta chains were sequenced, and detectable features were limited by the absence of alpha or paired-chain data. In vitro tests confirmed that a few of the cytomegalovirus-associated TCR beta chains recognize cytomegalovirus antigens. Because counts were too low, roughly 18 rarely observed V segments, including chromosome 9 orphons, were left out of the earlier analysis of approximately 580 of the donors. The classifier was reported to diagnose cytomegalovirus status with high specificity and sensitivity in both the original and validation cohorts. A later genetic analysis reported fewer N-insertions in productive TCRs among donors in an Asian-associated ancestry cluster than the roughly 690-donor mean. When HLA alleles, especially DR and DQ, strongly co-occurred, TCR associations were difficult to assign to individual alleles. A cluster of highly shared sequence variants was judged likely to be a technical artifact of the sequencing pipeline. Across donors, most TCR sequences were observed very rarely, whereas some public TCRs were present in many individuals. Correlated functional status among segregating V segments might be attributable to linkage disequilibrium, but an unknown experimental factor could not be ruled out. The presence/absence analyses assumed that sequencing depth was roughly uniform across donors, and that assumption may not be true. CMV serostatus was the only immune exposure information available for the cohort. Because the 87-base-pair reads could not distinguish some IMGT-functional V segments, including TRBV6-2 and TRBV6-3, those segments were excluded. In a later analysis, HLA-associated TCR beta chains showed more clonal expansion and lower generation probabilities than non-associated chains that were equally common.

The library was generated by the immunoSEQ multiplex PCR assay. The multiplex PCR relied on a mix of 60 forward primers for TCR Vbeta segments and 13 reverse primers for TCR Jbeta segments. A multiplex PCR assay on genomic DNA amplified the CDR3 region of rearranged TCR beta genes. On the Illumina HiSeq System, the amplified TCR beta libraries were sequenced as 87-base-pair reads. The paper's processing steps were these. Across the 600 to 700 repertoires, a later analysis counted about 81 million unique TCR beta chains, around 11 million of which were shared by at least two donors. Raw reads were error-corrected and collapsed into unique sequences with a nearest-neighbor algorithm that merged closely related sequences to remove PCR and sequencing errors. CDR3 sequences were aligned to IMGT reference sequences to assign V, D and J gene segments. For a sequence to be retained, a match of at least six nucleotides to both a V gene segment and a J gene segment was required. A rearrangement was called productive if the CDR3 had no stop codons and remained in frame with V and J, and every other rearrangement was called non-productive. CDR3 was defined by IMGT convention, running from the second conserved V-encoded cysteine to the conserved J-encoded phenylalanine. The earlier analysis of 587 of the donors excluded any sequence lacking an unambiguous match to a single V gene segment. In an earlier analysis of around 590 of the donors, a V segment was called functional when productive rearrangements were above 56.7%, and segregating when the standard deviation between donors exceeded 5%. A statistical classification framework was built for diagnosing cytomegalovirus status from the catalog of TCR beta chain sequences. A later analysis assigned V and J genes by comparing TCR nucleotide sequences with IMGT/GENE-DB human TR gene sequences. The TCRdist pipeline was used in a later analysis to assign CDR3 sequences and most-parsimonious VDJ recombination scenarios. In a later analysis, each TCR beta chain was defined by its CDR3 amino acid sequence together with its V-gene family, and reads without a unique V-gene family were excluded. In a later analysis, 500 to 700 highly shared, low-generation-probability nucleotide sequences were removed to address suspected cross-contamination and a sequencing artifact. In a later analysis, a clonal expansion index was calculated for each public chain from normalized within-repertoire ranks of inferred template counts. In a later analysis, generation probabilities were computed with a VDJ recombination model fitted to out-of-frame rearrangements, and the resulting probabilities were checked against IGoR. Hypergeometric tests were used in a later analysis to score TCR-TCR, TCR-HLA and TCR-CMV co-occurrence, with a repertoire-size bias correction applied to the TCR pairs. False discovery rates were estimated in a later analysis by permuting HLA or CMV assignments 20 times. A later analysis grouped co-occurring TCRs with DBSCAN, adding TCRdist sequence similarity when clustering within HLA-allele-positive subsets. Repertoires with fewer than 30,000 or more than 120,000 public chains were left out of co-occurrence clustering, as were a handful of repertoires with anomalous nucleotide sharing. In its TCRdb copy, this immuneACCESS table keeps in-frame sequences only and misses some clones. Where compared with another copy, unresolved V genes explain less than half of these, and the others have no known cause. V and J calls and clone size come straight from that table; D and trimming were deduced from the DNA. Across this sample there are approximately 150,000 clones, with 75% to 90% seen only once. Less than 3.5% of the sample is in the top ten clones.

The cohort was made up of approximately 670 healthy bone marrow donors. All cohort members were sampled while nominally healthy, although unrecorded immune exposures were likely present. The donor was CMV seronegative and belonged to the group of more than 300 seronegative cohort members. A peripheral blood sample was collected from each donor, and TCR beta sequencing was performed on peripheral blood mononuclear cells. Genomic DNA extraction from the blood cell samples was performed with the Qiagen DNeasy Blood Extraction Kit. The CDR3 measures 16 amino acids from cysteine to phenylalanine. The DNA shown is the 48-base CDR3, in frame from base 1. The germline V gene encodes CDR1 SGHTS and CDR2 YDEGEE. Trimming removed 0 bases from V and 2 bases from J; the gene matches leave 4 bases unexplained.

The sequenced sample consisted of PBMCs. Recombination linked TRBV5-8 to TRBJ2-7, and 11 junction bases match TRBD1. This receptor was taken from a woman aged 25 to 39 in good health and CMV-seronegative. The sequence in DNA is TGTGCCAGCAGCTTGGACGGGACAGGGGGAACCTACGAGCAGTACTTC. This sequence encodes CASSLDGTGGTYEQYF.